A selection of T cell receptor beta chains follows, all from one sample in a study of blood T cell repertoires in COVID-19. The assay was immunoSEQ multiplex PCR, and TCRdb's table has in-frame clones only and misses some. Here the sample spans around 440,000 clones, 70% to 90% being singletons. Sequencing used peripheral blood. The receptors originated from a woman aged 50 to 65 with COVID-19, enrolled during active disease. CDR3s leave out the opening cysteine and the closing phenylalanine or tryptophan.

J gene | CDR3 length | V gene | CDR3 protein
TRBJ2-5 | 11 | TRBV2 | ASSRDFRETQY
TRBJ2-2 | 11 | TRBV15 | ATSRVGAGELF
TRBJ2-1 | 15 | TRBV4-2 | ASSQGPPGVNKNEQF
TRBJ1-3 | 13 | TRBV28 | ASSLAGTEGNTIY
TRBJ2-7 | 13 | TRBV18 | ASSQDRVPPYEQY
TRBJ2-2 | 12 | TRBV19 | ASSGQGYTGELF
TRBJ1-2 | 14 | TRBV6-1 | ASSEGAGFPNYGYT
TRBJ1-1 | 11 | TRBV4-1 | ASSQGQGTEAF
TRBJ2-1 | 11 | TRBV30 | AFPGVGDNEQF
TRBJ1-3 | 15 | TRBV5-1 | ASSFGTGGSSGNTIY
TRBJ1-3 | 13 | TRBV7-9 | ASSPDILSGNTIY
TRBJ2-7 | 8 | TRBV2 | ASRGGEQY
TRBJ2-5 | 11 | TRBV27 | ASSLGTRGTQY
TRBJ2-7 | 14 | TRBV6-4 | ASSASTSGGPYEQY
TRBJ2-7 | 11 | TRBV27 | ASSLTRPGEQY
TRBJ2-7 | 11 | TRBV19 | ASSMGINYEQY
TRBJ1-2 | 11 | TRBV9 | ASSGQGVGGYT
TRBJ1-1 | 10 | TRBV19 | ASSMRRGEAF
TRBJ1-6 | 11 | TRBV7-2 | ASTLAAVSPLH
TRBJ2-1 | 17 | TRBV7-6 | ASSLSGASGGLSYNEQF
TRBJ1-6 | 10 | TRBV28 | ASRSQQGPLH
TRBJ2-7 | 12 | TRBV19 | ASRSSGSSYEQY
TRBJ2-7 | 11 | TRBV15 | AASSDTFYEQY
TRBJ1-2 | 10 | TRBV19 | ASMRPYYGYT
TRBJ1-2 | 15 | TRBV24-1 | ATSVSSRAGGRYGYT
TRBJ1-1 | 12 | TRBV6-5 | ASSYSSTDTEAF
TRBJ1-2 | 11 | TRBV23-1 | ASSRASRYGYT
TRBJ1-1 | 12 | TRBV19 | ASSADRKGTEAF
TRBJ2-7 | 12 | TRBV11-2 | ASSSGTGRGEQY
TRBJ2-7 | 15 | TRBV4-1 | ASSPRTSGGLSYEQY
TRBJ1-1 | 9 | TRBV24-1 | ATGGSTEAF
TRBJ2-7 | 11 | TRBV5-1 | ASSLADSEEQY
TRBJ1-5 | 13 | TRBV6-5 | ASASGTLGTQPQH
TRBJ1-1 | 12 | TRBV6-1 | ASSETGTRTEAF
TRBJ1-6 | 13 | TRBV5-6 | ASSFGLAYNSPLH
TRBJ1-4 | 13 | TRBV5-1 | ASSRKDRGSEKLF